What follows is one TCR beta chain and its context. Antigen: not known. Germline V gene data show CDR1 as SGHTA and CDR2 as FQGNSA. This CDR3 contains 15 residues. V lost 1 base to trimming and J lost 0 bases, with 7 bases between them. Assay used: immunoSEQ multiplex PCR; TCRdb lists only in-frame clones, some missing. The table includes about 4,500 clones, about 70% detected once. These data belong to a study of lymphopenia after photon versus proton radiotherapy. Findings and caveats of the study: A bigger post-nadir fall in TCR diversity correlated inversely with survival time in deceased patients. After the lymphocyte nadir, photon-treated repertoires showed oligoclonal expansion, especially of CD8+ Temra cells. Only patients who died were analyzed for survival; proton advantage is unproven. Under photons, naive T cells and diversity fell while effector/memory populations rose.

The origin of this receptor is a man at least 80 years old with esophageal cancer. The source was peripheral blood, collected from a patient treated with proton-based radiotherapy. The chain recombines TRBV7-2 with TRBJ1-3; D may be TRBD1 (5 bases). Here the CDR3 DNA reads TGTGCCAGCAGCTTAGTGGGGGACTCTGGAAACACCATATATTTT. Protein product: CASSLVGDSGNTIYF.